These 12 T cell receptor beta chains originate from one sample sequenced in a study of Ad26.COV2.S vaccination and SARS-CoV-2 variants. Repertoires were generated with immunoSEQ multiplex PCR, while TCRdb's copy carries only in-frame clones and drops some. Here the sample spans about 680,000 clones, roughly nine tenths being singletons. Indicated treatment: about 20 received Ad26.COV2.S at low or high dose, single or two shots; about 5 received placebo; per-sample allocation not given. Repertoires come from day 63 after the first vaccine or placebo injection. Specimen: peripheral blood, collected in a trial of Ad26.COV2.S vaccine versus placebo. The receptors originated from a person aged 18-65 years who received the Ad26.COV2.S COVID-19 vaccine or a placebo.

The chain couples TRBV19 to TRBJ1-1; 7 nucleotides match TRBD1. The V segment lost 2 bases and the J segment 5 bases; nucleotides outside the gene matches: 5. Germline V gives CDR1 LNHDA, CDR2 SQIVND (reference sequence). The CDR3 is 14 residues long. CDR3 coding DNA: TGTGCCAGTAGTATAACGGGACAGACAACTGAAGCTTTCTTT. It codes for CASSITGQTTEAFF.

CDR3 residues: CASSPRGDQPQHF. Written as DNA, the CDR3 is TGTGCCAGCTCCCCACGAGGGGATCAGCCCCAGCATTTT. The chain joins TRBV2 to TRBJ1-5; D might be TRBD1 (5 bases). V was cut by 8 bases and J by 5 bases, with 13 bases left in between. CDR1 and CDR2 (germline): SNHLY, FYNNEI. The CDR3 loop spans 13 amino acids.

The V call is TRBV2, the J call TRBJ1-2; 7 bases align to TRBD1. This CDR3 contains 13 residues. J was trimmed by 5 bases and V by 4 bases; bases with no gene match: 4. The germline CDR1 and CDR2 sequences are SNHLY and FYNNEI. The CDR3 DNA is TGTGCCAGCAGTGCTCAACAGGGGTATGGCTACACCTTC. It encodes CASSAQQGYGYTF. Combining the CDR3 with reference TRBV2 and TRBJ1-2 gives the whole variable domain EPEVTQTPSHQVTQMGQEVILRCVPISNHLYFYWYRQILGQKVEFLVSFYNNEISEKSEIFDDQFSVERPDGSNFTLKIRSTKLEDSAMYFCASSAQQGYGYTFGSGTRLTVV.

The chain joins TRBV11-1 to TRBJ1-2; the D is unclear. Trimming removed 1 base from V and 4 bases from J, with 7 bases in between. Germline V CDR1 and CDR2: SGHAT, FQDESV (reference sequence). CDR3 length equals 13 residues. CDR3 DNA: TGTGCCAGCAGCTTAGGGGCGCTCTATGGCTACACCTTC. Amino acid sequence: CASSLGALYGYTF.

This chain uses TRBV5-1 with TRBJ2-4; TRBD2 might be the D (5 bases). V was trimmed by 0 bases and J by 9 bases, leaving 16 bases between them. Germline values: CDR1 SGHRS, CDR2 YFSETQ. The CDR3 extends over 15 amino acids. CDR3 loop: CASSLDGKGRGIQYF. The CDR3 DNA sequence: TGCGCCAGCAGCTTGGACGGGAAGGGTCGTGGCATTCAGTACTTC.

V is TRBV7-6 and J is TRBJ2-3, with D hard to call. V was shortened by 1 base and J by 11 bases, with 7 bases between the two germline ends. Germline V lookup: CDR1 SGHVS, CDR2 FNYEAQ. The length of the CDR3 is 11 residues. This CDR3 is CASSLGVEQYF. The CDR3 DNA sequence: TGTGCCAGCAGCTTAGGGGTCGAGCAGTATTTT.

This clone appeared a single time. The gene calls are TRBV30 and TRBJ2-1; no reliable D call. CDR1 is GTSNPN, CDR2 SVGIG, per germline (reference sequence). V was cut by 7 bases and J by 8 bases, with 9 bases left in between. This CDR3 is built from 10 residues. DNA for the CDR3: TGTGCCTACCGGGTTCATGAGCAGTTCTTC. This sequence encodes CAYRVHEQFF.

The V call is TRBV4-1, the J call TRBJ2-2; 8 nucleotides align to TRBD1. The CDR3 totals 15 residues. V was clipped by 4 bases and J by 1 base; unmatched bases: 2. Per the germline V gene, CDR1 is MGHRA and CDR2 is YSYEKL. The CDR3 coding sequence is TGCGCCAGCAGCCGAGGACAGGGGAACACCGGGGAGCTGTTTTTT. This encodes CASSRGQGNTGELFF.

This sequence joins TRBV29-1 and TRBJ1-2; D is uncertain. Trimming took off 3 bases at V and 4 bases at J, with 9 bases between the two ends. The CDR3 runs to 12 residues. Germline V gene data show CDR1 as SQVTM and CDR2 as ANQGSEA. CDR3 in DNA: TGCAGCGTTGAGGGATTTCGCTATGGCTACACCTTC. Translation gives CSVEGFRYGYTF.

The chain recombines TRBV30 with TRBJ2-2; D is perhaps TRBD2 (6 bases). The CDR3 is 16 amino acids. Between the trimmed V and J ends, which lost 3 bases and 3 bases, there was a span of 17 bases. From germline, CDR1 is GTSNPN and CDR2 SVGIG (reference sequence). The CDR3 spells CAWSGYGGLDTGELFF. In nucleotides, the CDR3 is TGTGCCTGGAGCGGATACGGGGGATTGGACACCGGGGAGCTGTTTTTT.

The V and J genes are TRBV4-3 and TRBJ1-3, with D uncertain. CDR3 length equals 15 residues. The ends were cut back, 0 bases at V and 6 bases at J, with 12 bases in the middle. Germline loops: CDR1 LGHNA, CDR2 YSLEER. CDR3 nucleotide sequence: TGCGCCAGCAGCCAAGATGGGGAACGCGTAAACACCATATATTTT. This encodes CASSQDGERVNTIYF.

Only one count was recorded for this clone. The rearrangement uses TRBV18 and TRBJ2-2; D perhaps matches TRBD2 (5 bases). V lost 3 bases and J lost 5, with 7 bases in between. CDR1 and CDR2 from the germline V gene are KGHSH and LQKENI. The CDR3 loop spans 13 amino acids. CDR3 coding DNA: TGTGCCAGCTCACCGAGGGCGACCGGGGAGCTGTTTTTT. Its translation is CASSPRATGELFF.